The following is a T cell receptor beta chain sequence with its context. The antigen is unknown. The data were produced by immunoSEQ multiplex PCR, yet TCRdb's version contains in-frame clones alone and is incomplete. Of approximately 67,000 clones detected, approximately 82% appear once; the ten largest clones hold approximately 4.2%. This sample's time point: baseline, week 1 (first vaccination visit). Treatment given: pre-vaccination baseline after standard-of-care therapy. The donors had new WHO grade 3 or 4 astrocytomas; these were IDH1-mutant and ATRX-lost. This specimen belongs to a study of a mutant IDH1 vaccine in newly diagnosed glioma. Study information: Patients previously underwent radiotherapy, temozolomide, or both, and most underwent both. Findings and caveats of the study: Evidence of vaccine-induced immune responses was documented in about 93% of patients.

Trimming removed 4 bases from V and 1 base from J, with 11 bases in between. Looked up from germline, CDR1 is SEHNR and CDR2 is FQNEAQ (reference sequence). The CDR3 runs 15 residues. The source was peripheral blood mononuclear cells (PBMCs), collected from a glioma patient treated with radiotherapy, temozolomide or both. V gene TRBV7-9 combines with J gene TRBJ1-5, with D possibly TRBD1 on 5 matching bases. The receptor's source is a woman aged 18-29 years with glioma. Some clones in this sample may be carry-over from other donors' samples. The CDR3 coding sequence is TGTGCCAGCAGCTCCGGGTGGGGGAGCAATCAGCCCCAGCATTTT. Its protein is CASSSGWGSNQPQHF.